The present T cell receptor (beta chain) was sequenced within a study of shared clonotypes between healthy human individuals (dated by TCRdb to 2020 to 2022). About the investigation overall: The cohort comprised two women and three men aged 18 to 49 years. For each donor, CD4 naive and CD4 memory were each given three plates, CD8 naive was given two plates, and CD8 memory was given one plate. To estimate repertoire size and how much clonotype sharing occurs between individuals, the study deeply sequenced the blood TCR repertoires of five healthy adults. To increase sequencing depth and limit assay-specific biases, TCR repertoire library preparation and sequencing were carried out by different laboratories using diverse techniques. Per donor, leukapheresis produced somewhere between about 0.8 and 9.5 billion PBMCs.

Trimming removed 4 bases from V and 1 base from J, leaving 7 bases between the germline ends. Counted from cysteine to phenylalanine, this CDR3 has 13 amino acids. Just the 39-base CDR3 DNA is kept, in frame starting at base 1. CDR1 and CDR2 (MNHEY, SVGAGI) derive from the germline V gene. Study-wide conclusions, independent of this receptor: Sampling was limited to blood, and TCR repertoires in tissue likely differ from TCR repertoires in blood. Larger estimated clonotype richness was generally found for naive subsets than for memory subsets. Even with the large sequencing depth, rarefaction of the sorted-subset datasets indicated that sequencing was incomplete. Across several donors, around 5% of naive CD4, roughly 3.3% of naive CD8, approximately 2.5% of memory CD4, and roughly 0.4% of memory CD8 clonotypes were shared. The small number of donors limited the genetic and exposure-history diversity represented. Compared with non-shared clonotypes, clonotypes shared by all four sorted-subset donors had higher generation probabilities. Pairwise subsampling led to the expectation that sequencing depth would affect the degree of clonotype sharing among donors.

Using the deep immunoSEQ assay, multiplex PCR amplified TCR CDR3 regions from genomic DNA. For each cell subset, the extracted genomic DNA was distributed evenly across all wells of several immunoSEQ 96-well plates, and each plate served as one replicate. For sorted subsets, each replicate PCR was loaded with about 0.2 ug genomic DNA, equivalent to approximately 33,000 T cell genomes. Purified libraries were measured with a Qubit 3.0 fluorometer, size-checked on a Bioanalyzer 2100, and measured again with the KAPA Library Quantification kit. Each immunoSEQ 96-well plate was sequenced on its own single-read 150-cycle Illumina NextSeq 550 flow cell. Concerning the study's data processing: Because the immunoSEQ output held only junctional sequences and lacked quality scores, the filtering could not match the filtering applied to full-length reads. Sequences were annotated with PyIR, a Python wrapper for IgBLAST v1.9, and V/J genes and CDR3 were assigned using IMGT germline references. Reads with weak V/J assignments (E-value above 1e-6), missing CDR3, stop codons, out-of-frame junctions, or ambiguous translated residues were removed. A V3J clonotype was defined by an identical inferred V gene, J gene, and CDR3 amino acid sequence. To compute the percentage overlap between repertoires, the number of shared unique clonotypes was divided by the size of the smaller repertoire. RTK rarefaction, the Chao1 estimator, and Recon v2.1 estimates of unobserved clonotypes were used to assess repertoire richness. Generation probabilities were computed with OLGA for all TCRbeta clonotypes obtained by the gDNA method from several donors. TCRdb stores this immuneACCESS table with in-frame sequences only. Part of the clones is absent; in the studies checked, under half of the shortfall reflects unresolved V genes, and no reason is known for the rest. V, J and clone size reflect that table, while D and trimming were determined from the DNA. For this sample the table gives approximately 1,500,000 clones, of which around 98% were detected only once. The ten largest account for roughly 0.45% of the sample.

Regarding this clone: Its antigen remains undetermined. No base quality information exists; no much larger clone differs at one position. The identical CDR3 is also encoded by other nucleotide sequences in the sample.

Donors were healthy HIV-negative adults with no recently reported acute infections or vaccinations. Every donor was a Caucasian adult living in Nashville, Tennessee, USA. CD4+ T cells were enriched by magnetic negative selection; naive cells were then positively selected on CD45RA, and the negative fraction formed the memory subset. Blood was obtained by leukapheresis, after which PBMCs were separated by Ficoll-Histopaque density gradient centrifugation and cryopreserved in liquid nitrogen vapor phase. Analytical flow cytometry was used to check the purity and quantity of every magnetically sorted T cell population. From each sorted fraction, genomic DNA was isolated and quantified by UV absorbance on a Nanodrop 2000c.

The material sequenced was naive CD4+ T cells sorted from blood. The cell subset or site label corresponds to: CD45RA+ positively selected. Recombination linked TRBV6-5 to TRBJ1-2; the D segment cannot be called with confidence. This TCR was recovered from a man aged 25-45 years in good health. The DNA sequence is TGTGCCAGCAGTTCGCGGGATAACTATGGCTACACCTTC. It encodes CASSSRDNYGYTF.